A single sample gave rise to the 21 T cell receptor beta chains below, sequenced in a study of shared clonotypes between healthy human individuals. Libraries were prepared by immunoSEQ multiplex PCR; TCRdb keeps only in-frame clonotypes and omits some of them. Of about 2,500,000 clones listed, about 92% are singletons. Input material: naive CD4+ T cells sorted from blood. Regarding subset: CD45RA+ positively selected. The receptor source for this set is a man aged 18 to 30 in good health.

A single count supports this clone. The chain couples TRBV11-2 to TRBJ2-7; perhaps TRBD1 as D (5 bases). The CDR3 contains 13 residues. The V gene's germline CDR1 is SGHAT and CDR2 FQNNGV. Trimming removed 2 bases from V and 3 bases from J, with 8 bases in between. The CDR3 nucleotides read TGTGCCAGCAGCTTAACAGGTTTCTACGAGCAGTACTTC. Encoded protein: CASSLTGFYEQYF.

The chain couples TRBV6-5 to TRBJ1-1; D not resolved. V was cut by 8 bases and J by 3 bases, with 7 bases left in between. CDR1 is MNHEY, CDR2 SVGAGI, per germline. This CDR3 contains 11 residues. The CDR3 sequence is CASWRDTEAFF. The CDR3 DNA reads as TGTGCCAGCTGGAGGGACACTGAAGCTTTCTTT.

The chain employs TRBV18 and TRBJ2-5, with TRBD2 matching over 13 bases. In germline, CDR1 is KGHSH, CDR2 LQKENI. Losses at the gene ends were 3 bases for V and 4 bases for J; bases not matched to a gene: 5. This CDR3 has 16 amino acids. CDR3 sequence reads: CASSPPGLAGRETQYF. The CDR3 DNA sequence: TGTGCCAGCTCACCTCCGGGACTAGCGGGAAGAGAGACCCAGTACTTC.

The chain uses TRBV5-6 and TRBJ1-1, with a possible D match to TRBD1 (5 bases). The CDR3 length is 12 residues. Trimming left V 4 bases short and J 10 bases short, with 14 bases between. Germline values: CDR1 SGHDT, CDR2 YYEEEE. In nucleotides, the CDR3 is TGTGCCAGCAGCGCATCGGGGCCAGGAGCTTTCTTT. Protein: CASSASGPGAFF.

V gene TRBV5-6 combines with J gene TRBJ1-3; tentatively, D is TRBD1 (5 bases). The CDR3 sequence is 16 residues long. Germline V gene sequence: CDR1 SGHDT, CDR2 YYEEEE. V gave up 5 bases and J gave up 0 bases, with 15 bases separating them. CDR3 nucleotide sequence: TGTGCCAGCAGATCCGGGACGCTAAGCTCTGGAAACACCATATATTTT. It specifies CASRSGTLSSGNTIYF.

The CDR3 reads CASSPNAGTLNTGELFF. CDR3 DNA: TGTGCCAGCAGTCCGAACGCCGGGACACTCAACACCGGGGAGCTGTTTTTT. This chain joins TRBV7-8 and TRBJ2-2; tentative D call: TRBD1 (6 bases). Germline-derived CDR1 and CDR2 are SGHVS and FQNEAQ. The CDR3 totals 17 residues. Trimming took 6 bases from V and 2 from J, leaving 19 bases between them.

The chain is built from TRBV11-2 and TRBJ1-2, with 7 bases matching TRBD1. Trimming removed 0 bases from V and 4 bases from J; junction bases left unmatched: 2. The CDR3 totals 14 residues. Looked up from germline, CDR1 is SGHAT and CDR2 is FQNNGV. The CDR3 is CASSLEGTVYGYTF. The CDR3 bases are TGTGCCAGCAGCTTAGAAGGGACAGTCTATGGCTACACCTTC.

The V and J genes are TRBV5-6 and TRBJ2-6; no clear D gene. This CDR3 has 15 amino acids. The germline gives CDR1 SGHDT, CDR2 YYEEEE. CDR3 DNA sequence: TGTGCAGTTTCACAGAGCCGCTCTGGGGCCAACGTCCTGACTTTC. Amino acids: CAVSQSRSGANVLTF.

The chain joins TRBV7-2 to TRBJ2-7; 10 positions match TRBD1. This CDR3 has 15 residues. The germline CDR1 and CDR2 sequences are SGHTA and FQGNSA. Trimming removed 6 bases from V and 3 bases from J; junction bases left unmatched: 8. The CDR3 DNA reads as TGTGCCAGCAGAACGGCCGGGACAGGGGTCTACGAGCAGTACTTC. Amino acids: CASRTAGTGVYEQYF. Combining the CDR3 with reference TRBV7-2 and TRBJ2-7 gives the whole variable domain GAGVSQSPSNKVTEKGKDVELRCDPISGHTALYWYRQSLGQGLEFLIYFQGNSAPDKSGLPSDRFSAERTGGSVSTLTIQRTQQEDSAVYLCASRTAGTGVYEQYFGPGTRLTVT.

Note on this clone: The sample contains more than one DNA sequence encoding this CDR3. This chain connects TRBV9 to TRBJ2-1; D gene ambiguous. This CDR3 region has 14 residues. With 1 base removed from V and 4 bases from J, the gap between germline ends came to 9 bases. Germline V gene lookup returns CDR1 SGDLS and CDR2 YYNGEE. The CDR3 DNA reads as TGTGCCAGCAGCGTAAGTTCCGCGTACAATGAGCAGTTCTTC. This gives the protein CASSVSSAYNEQFF.

The chain carries TRBV5-4 and TRBJ1-6, with 7 bases that match TRBD1. Germline CDR1 and CDR2: SGHNT and YYREEE (reference sequence). The junction had 8 bases not matched to a gene; V was cut back by 1 base and J by 10 bases. This CDR3 is built from 15 residues. CDR3 in DNA: TGTGCCAGCAGCTTGAAGACAGGGAAGGAATCACCCCTCCACTTT. It translates to CASSLKTGKESPLHF. The full variable domain, completed using reference TRBV5-4 and TRBJ1-6, is ETGVTQSPTHLIKTRGQQVTLRCSSQSGHNTVSWYQQALGQGPQFIFQYYREEENGRGNFPPRFSGLQFPNYSSELNVNALELDDSALYLCASSLKTGKESPLHFGNGTRLTVT.

The chain couples TRBV5-4 to TRBJ2-7; TRBD2 aligns across 8 bases. CDR1 is SGHNT and CDR2 is YYREEE in the germline V gene (reference sequence). The CDR3 is 14 amino acids. V dropped 1 base and J dropped 5; count of bases not matched to a gene: 5. The CDR3 DNA reads as TGTGCCAGCAGCTTGCAACTAGCGGTCCACGAGCAGTACTTC. Translated, it gives CASSLQLAVHEQYF.

This clone was counted only a few times. V is TRBV6-1 and J is TRBJ2-7; 11 bases fit TRBD2. Per germline, CDR1 MNHNS and CDR2 SASEGT. This CDR3 is 13 amino acids long. Trimming at V came to 9 bases and at J to 6 bases, leaving 7 bases not matched to a gene. The CDR3 loop is CASTTSGSFEQYF. CDR3 DNA sequence: TGTGCCAGTACTACTAGCGGGAGTTTCGAGCAGTACTTC.

The genes are TRBV7-9 and TRBJ2-3, with 10 bases that match TRBD2. From germline, CDR1 is SEHNR and CDR2 FQNEAQ (reference sequence). With 5 bases clipped from V and 6 bases from J, the junction kept 14 bases outside the gene matches. The CDR3 consists of 17 residues. The CDR3 bases are TGTGCCAGCAGCCCGCTAACTAGCGGGAACCCACACGATACGCAGTATTTT. It encodes CASSPLTSGNPHDTQYF.

The V call is TRBV10-2, the J call TRBJ2-1; D remains ambiguous. Trimming took off 1 base at V and 0 bases at J, with 7 bases between the two ends. This CDR3 is 15 amino acids long. Germline V gene lookup returns CDR1 WSHSY and CDR2 SAAADI. CDR3 sequence: CASSELWSSYNEQFF. CDR3 sequence (DNA): TGCGCCAGCAGTGAGTTGTGGAGCTCCTACAATGAGCAGTTCTTC.

V and J are TRBV10-2 and TRBJ1-6; possible D gene TRBD1, 6 bases. The germline gives CDR1 WSHSY, CDR2 SAAADI. This CDR3 is 14 amino acids long. V was cut by 2 bases and J by 5 bases, with 7 bases left in between. CDR3 sequence (DNA): TGCGCCAGCAGTGAGGGACAGAATAATTCACCCCTCCACTTT. It encodes CASSEGQNNSPLHF.

This rearrangement joins TRBV4-3 to TRBJ2-3; TRBD2 aligns across 13 bases. J was trimmed by 7 bases and V by 4 bases; bases with no gene match: 11. CDR1 LGHNA and CDR2 YSLEER come from the germline V gene. The CDR3 contains 17 residues. The CDR3 loop is CASSPTTSGRAANTQYF. CDR3 bases: TGCGCCAGCAGCCCGACTACTAGCGGGAGGGCCGCAAATACGCAGTATTTT.

V and J are TRBV2 and TRBJ2-5; D gene ambiguous. There are 15 residues in the CDR3. The germline gives CDR1 SNHLY, CDR2 FYNNEI. With 1 base removed from V and 5 bases from J, the gap between germline ends came to 14 bases. CDR3 residues: CASSEEAAVGETQYF. The CDR3 region has the DNA TGTGCCAGCAGTGAAGAGGCAGCCGTCGGGGAGACCCAGTACTTC.

This chain links TRBV7-2 with TRBJ2-7; D might be TRBD1 or TRBD2, each matching 5 bases. Germline values: CDR1 SGHTA, CDR2 FQGNSA. The CDR3 consists of 15 residues. Trimming cost V 5 bases and J 3 bases, with 17 bases left between them. This chain's CDR3 is CASSPASGQSYEQYF. CDR3 nucleotides: TGTGCCAGCAGCCCAGCGTCGGGGCAAAGCTACGAGCAGTACTTC.

V and J are TRBV7-2 and TRBJ2-1, with 10 bases aligning to TRBD2. V shed 2 bases and J 6 bases; nucleotides not matched to a gene: 16. The CDR3 is made up of 19 amino acids. Germline CDR1 is SGHTA and CDR2 is FQGNSA. The CDR3 nucleotides are TGTGCCAGCAGCTTAATTAGGCTGTCGGGTTTAGCGGGGGGCAATGAGCAGTTCTTC. The encoded protein is CASSLIRLSGLAGGNEQFF.

V gene TRBV6-5 combines with J gene TRBJ2-3; D is uncertain. Germline V gene sequence: CDR1 MNHEY, CDR2 SVGAGI. CDR3 length: 16 amino acids. V was clipped by 4 bases and J by 1 base, with 15 bases between them. CDR3 coding DNA: TGTGCCAGCAGTTTGACGAAGACCCGAGGCACAGATACGCAGTATTTT. This encodes CASSLTKTRGTDTQYF.